These 8 T cell receptor beta chains were all obtained from the same sample, sequenced in a study of blood T cells in healthy people across ages. The use of a sample-barcoded 5' primer and a J-beta primer mix characterized a second PCR of roughly 6 to 11 cycles. TCRdb recomputed calls from the 5' RACE reads with MiXCR, one row per CDR3 protein. In the table there are about 720,000 distinct CDR3 sequences, just under 25% of which are singletons. Separately, the same data were catalogued under a study of T cells of mothers and their children.

Sequenced: blood. These receptor sequences come from a boy aged 10-17 years in good health.

A remark on this clonotype: A much larger clone differs from this one at a single base, so this may be a read error. The rearrangement uses TRBV7-2 and TRBJ2-3; weak D call: TRBD2 (6 bases). In germline, CDR1 is SGHTA, CDR2 FQGNSA. The CDR3 length is 16 residues. CDR3 coding DNA: TGTGCCTGCAGCTCGCTCGTCGGGGGAGGCACAGATACGCAGTATTTT. The encoded protein is CACSSLVGGGTDTQYF.

A few counts support this clonotype. The chain recombines TRBV11-3 with TRBJ1-6, with D possibly TRBD1 on 5 matching bases. Trimming left V 4 bases short and J 3 bases short, with 7 bases between. Per germline, CDR1 SGHNT and CDR2 YENEEA. CDR3 length: 14 amino acids. CDR3 sequence reads: CASSSDSYNSPLHF. CDR3 nucleotide sequence: TGTGCCAGCAGCTCTGACAGCTATAATTCACCCCTCCACTTT. Based on the CDR3 plus reference TRBV11-3 and TRBJ1-6, the full variable domain is EAGVVQSPRYKIIEKKQPVAFWCNPISGHNTLYWYLQNLGQGPELLIRYENEEAVDDSQLPKDRFSAERLKGVDSTLKIQPAELGDSAVYLCASSSDSYNSPLHFGNGTRLTVT.

V is TRBV4-1 and J is TRBJ2-7; D not certain. Trimming took 1 base from V and 3 from J, leaving 7 bases between them. Looked up from germline, CDR1 is MGHRA and CDR2 is YSYEKL. This CDR3 is built from 13 residues. CDR3 sequence reads: CASSQVGLYEQYF. The CDR3, as DNA: TGCGCCAGCAGCCAAGTCGGGCTCTACGAGCAGTACTTC.

This clonotype was found a few times. This sequence joins TRBV30 and TRBJ1-3; the D is unclear. V lost 5 bases to trimming and J lost 3 bases, with 5 bases between them. The CDR3 runs 11 residues. Germline V gene data show CDR1 as GTSNPN and CDR2 as SVGIG (reference sequence). The CDR3 nucleotides are TGTGCCTGGTTCTTTGGAAACACCATATATTTT. Residues: CAWFFGNTIYF.

In its sample, this clonotype was seen a few times. The genes are TRBV20-1 and TRBJ2-7; the D is unclear. Trimming pared 5 bases from V and 2 bases from J, leaving 13 bases between. The CDR3 contains 13 residues. Germline CDR1 is DFQATT and CDR2 is SNEGSKA (reference sequence). The CDR3 DNA follows: TGCAGTGCTCCCATCGGGTCTGCCTACGAGCAGTACTTC. As protein: CSAPIGSAYEQYF.

This clonotype was found a few times. The CDR3 DNA follows: TGTGCCAGCAGCCATTCGACAGATATTGAAGCTTTCTTT. Protein product: CASSHSTDIEAFF. The J gene is TRBJ1-1, the V gene TRBV3-1; D perhaps matches TRBD1 (5 bases). Trimming left V 3 bases short and J 7 bases short, with 12 bases between. The CDR3 has 13 amino acids. CDR1 and CDR2 from the germline V gene are LGHDT and YNNKEL (reference sequence).

This clonotype was seen only a few times. The J gene is TRBJ2-5, the V gene TRBV6-2 or TRBV6-3; a possible D gene is TRBD2 (5 bases). The CDR3 has 13 residues. Germline V gene data show CDR1 as MNHEY and CDR2 as SVGEGT. V lost 6 bases and J 7 bases, leaving 15 bases between the germline ends. The CDR3 sequence: CASSLETGGTQYF. The CDR3 nucleotides read TGTGCCAGCAGCCTGGAGACTGGAGGGACCCAGTACTTC.

The chain recombines TRBV28 with TRBJ2-3, with 10 bases aligning to TRBD1. Losses at the gene ends were 8 bases for V and 0 bases for J; bases not matched to a gene: 17. Germline V lookup: CDR1 MDHEN, CDR2 SYDVKM. The CDR3 is made up of 19 amino acids. The CDR3 loop is CASQTRQGASRTSTDTQYF. As DNA, the CDR3 is TGTGCCAGCCAGACTCGACAGGGGGCCTCTCGAACCAGCACAGATACGCAGTATTTT. The full variable domain, its missing parts supplied by reference TRBV28 and TRBJ2-3, is DVKVTQSSRYLVKRTGEKVFLECVQDMDHENMFWYRQDPGLGLRLIYFSYDVKMKEKGDIPEGYSVSREKKERFSLILESASTNQTSMYLCASQTRQGASRTSTDTQYFGPGTRLTVL.